Following are 26 T cell receptor beta chains from one sample sequenced in a study of OX40 agonist ivuxolimab in advanced cancers. The repertoire was sequenced with immunoSEQ multiplex PCR; TCRdb's copy has only in-frame clones and lacks some. The data contain roughly 77,000 clones, roughly 92% of them seen just once; the ten biggest clones take up about 0.6%. This sample comprised CD4+ or CD8+ T cells sorted from blood, obtained in a trial of the OX40 agonist ivuxolimab. The source is an adult with an advanced solid tumor such as melanoma, head and neck, liver or kidney cancer.

This clone was detected once. The genes are TRBV30 and TRBJ1-2; weak D call: TRBD1 (5 bases). The germline gives CDR1 GTSNPN, CDR2 SVGIG (reference sequence). The CDR3 sequence is 12 residues long. V shed 1 base and J shed 8 bases, with 11 bases lying between them. The CDR3 DNA reads TGTGCCTGGAGTGCGACAGCGGAAGGCTACACCTTC. As protein: CAWSATAEGYTF. Full variable domain (remainder filled in from reference TRBV30 and TRBJ1-2): SQTIHQWPATLVQPVGSPLSLECTVEGTSNPNLYWYRQAAGRGLQLLFYSVGIGQISSEVPQNLSASRPQDRQFILSSKKLLLSDSGFYLCAWSATAEGYTFGSGTRLTVV.

This chain joins TRBV4-2 and TRBJ2-7; 8 bases align to TRBD2. Germline values: CDR1 LGHNA, CDR2 YNFKEQ. V was clipped by 3 bases and J by 6 bases; unmatched bases: 10. The CDR3 length is 15 residues. The CDR3 bases are TGTGCCAGCAGCCACCCCTTAAGCGGGAGTATCGAGCAGTACTTC. Amino acids: CASSHPLSGSIEQYF.

The rearrangement joins TRBV5-1 to TRBJ2-2; tentatively, D is TRBD2 (5 bases). The CDR3 consists of 13 residues. V was cut by 4 bases and J by 3 bases, with 7 bases left in between. Germline V gene sequence: CDR1 SGHRS, CDR2 YFSETQ. In DNA, the CDR3 is TGCGCCAGCAGCCGGGGAGACACCGGGGAGCTGTTTTTT. Translating gives CASSRGDTGELFF.

The rearrangement uses TRBV28 and TRBJ1-3; 8 nucleotides align to TRBD1. Losses at the gene ends were 8 bases for V and 4 bases for J; bases not matched to a gene: 4. From germline, CDR1 is MDHEN and CDR2 SYDVKM. The CDR3 covers 13 residues. CDR3 nucleotide sequence: TGTGCCAGCGCAGGGGGCACCGGAAACACCATATATTTT. Translating it yields CASAGGTGNTIYF.

V usage is TRBV25-1 and J usage is TRBJ2-1; D is possibly TRBD2 (6 bases). Trimming shortened V by 1 base and J by 1 base, and 8 bases separated the two germline ends. Germline loops: CDR1 MGHDK, CDR2 SYGVNS. The CDR3 covers 15 residues. The CDR3 nucleotides are TGTGCCAGCAGTGAATTTCGGGGGTCCTACAATGAGCAGTTCTTC. It is translated as CASSEFRGSYNEQFF.

CDR3 amino acids: CASSMGDRGLVEQYF. CDR3 DNA sequence: TGTGCCAGCAGCATGGGGGACAGGGGGCTTGTCGAGCAGTACTTC. This chain connects TRBV9 to TRBJ2-7; 12 nucleotides match TRBD1. Per the germline V gene, CDR1 is SGDLS and CDR2 is YYNGEE. The V gene end was trimmed by 4 bases and the J gene end by 6 bases; junction bases not matched to a gene: 8. The CDR3 is made up of 15 amino acids. Complete variable domain (other parts from reference TRBV9 and TRBJ2-7): DSGVTQTPKHLITATGQRVTLRCSPRSGDLSVYWYQQSLDQGLQFLIQYYNGEERAKGNILERFSAQQFPDLHSELNLSSLELGDSALYFCASSMGDRGLVEQYFGPGTRLTVT.

The genes are TRBV19 and TRBJ1-1, with 9 bases that match TRBD1. The ends lost 8 bases at V and 5 bases at J; junction bases unmatched: 9. Germline lookup yields CDR1 LNHDA and CDR2 SQIVND (reference sequence). CDR3 length: 14 residues. The CDR3 spells CASALGTGNTEAFF. CDR3 DNA: TGTGCCAGTGCCTTAGGGACAGGGAATACTGAAGCTTTCTTT.

The table lists this clone with a few counts. The chain is built from TRBV7-9 and TRBJ1-4; a possible D gene is TRBD1 (6 bases). The germline V gene has CDR1 SEHNR and CDR2 FQNEAQ (reference sequence). The CDR3 loop spans 15 amino acids. V was shortened by 5 bases and J by 4 bases, with 14 bases between the two germline ends. This CDR3 reads CASSPVGANNEKLFF. Written as DNA, the CDR3 is TGTGCCAGCAGCCCCGTGGGGGCGAATAATGAAAAACTGTTTTTT. Supplemented by reference TRBV7-9 and TRBJ1-4, the full variable domain reads DTGVSQNPRHKITKRGQNVTFRCDPISEHNRLYWYRQTLGQGPEFLTYFQNEAQLEKSRLLSDRFSAERPKGSFSTLEIQRTEQGDSAMYLCASSPVGANNEKLFFGSGTQLSVL.

This sequence joins TRBV15 and TRBJ2-5, with D possibly called TRBD1 or TRBD2 (6 bases each). The CDR3 runs 15 residues. Germline V gene sequence: CDR1 LNHNV, CDR2 YYDKDF (reference sequence). The V and J ends lost 1 base and 2 bases respectively, with 11 bases between them. CDR3 sequence: CATSRAGASQETQYF. The CDR3 coding sequence is TGTGCCACCAGCAGAGCGGGGGCAAGTCAAGAGACCCAGTACTTC.

CDR3 nucleotides: TGTGCCAGCAGTGAATTTGGGAATTCTGGAGCCAAAAACATTCAGTACTTC. Protein sequence: CASSEFGNSGAKNIQYF. This chain connects TRBV2 to TRBJ2-4, with D unclear. The germline CDR1 and CDR2 sequences are SNHLY and FYNNEI. V lost 2 bases to trimming and J lost 0 bases, with 14 bases between them. The CDR3 extends over 17 amino acids. The variable domain in full, with the rest retrieved from reference TRBV2 and TRBJ2-4, is EPEVTQTPSHQVTQMGQEVILRCVPISNHLYFYWYRQILGQKVEFLVSFYNNEISEKSEIFDDQFSVERPDGSNFTLKIRSTKLEDSAMYFCASSEFGNSGAKNIQYFGAGTRLSVL.

The chain couples TRBV5-1 to TRBJ1-1; no definite D call. V shed 0 bases and J shed 4 bases, with 13 bases lying between them. This CDR3 region has 15 residues. The V gene's germline CDR1 is SGHRS and CDR2 YFSETQ. The CDR3, as DNA: TGCGCCAGCAGCTTGGGTGCGGGCGTGGGCACTGAAGCTTTCTTT. Translation gives CASSLGAGVGTEAFF.

This rearrangement joins TRBV18 to TRBJ2-3, with D possibly being TRBD2 (6 bases). Germline CDR1 KGHSH, CDR2 LQKENI. Trimming left V 2 bases short and J 6 bases short, with 15 bases between. The CDR3 is 15 residues long. Here the CDR3 DNA reads TGTGCCAGCTCACCAACGGGCGGGGATGCGGATACGCAGTATTTT. This gives the protein CASSPTGGDADTQYF.

The rearrangement links TRBV2 to TRBJ1-2; tentatively, D is TRBD1 (6 bases). The V end was cut by 5 bases, the J end by 6 bases, with 19 bases between. This CDR3 spans 15 amino acids. Germline values: CDR1 SNHLY, CDR2 FYNNEI. DNA for the CDR3: TGTGCCAGCAGTTCGATGGGACAAGCAACGGATGGCTACACCTTC. The encoded protein is CASSSMGQATDGYTF.

The rearrangement links TRBV12-5 to TRBJ2-3, with 8 bases aligning to TRBD2. Per germline, CDR1 LGHNT and CDR2 FRNRAP. The CDR3 contains 16 residues. Trimming cost V 0 bases and J 3 bases; bases outside gene matches: 5. CDR3 nucleotides: TGTGCTAGTGGTTTGGTAATCGGGGGGGTGACAGATACGCAGTATTTT. Translation gives CASGLVIGGVTDTQYF.

This chain connects TRBV5-4 to TRBJ2-6; D unclear. This CDR3 is built from 16 residues. Germline CDR1 reads SGHNT; CDR2 reads YYREEE (reference sequence). The V end was cut by 0 bases, the J end by 0 bases, with 7 bases between. CDR3 sequence (DNA): TGTGCCAGCAGCTTGGTTGTGGCCTCTGGGGCCAACGTCCTGACTTTC. Residues: CASSLVVASGANVLTF.

This CDR3 is CASSLDLRLAHNQETQYF. In DNA, the CDR3 is TGTGCCAGCAGCTTAGATCTGCGACTAGCGCATAACCAAGAGACCCAGTACTTC. The chain uses TRBV11-3 and TRBJ2-5; 8 bases are a match to TRBD2. The length of the CDR3 is 18 residues. Trimming removed 0 bases from V and 0 bases from J; junction bases left unmatched: 9. Germline CDR1 is SGHNT and CDR2 is YENEEA.

In this sample, this clone turned up once. This sequence joins TRBV6-1 and TRBJ1-1, with D possibly being TRBD1 (6 bases). Trimming stripped 5 bases from V and 3 bases from J, with 13 bases between. Germline V gene sequence: CDR1 MNHNS, CDR2 SASEGT. The CDR3 sequence is 14 residues long. The CDR3 DNA reads TGTGCCAGCAGTTATTCACCAGGGGACACTGAAGCTTTCTTT. The encoded protein is CASSYSPGDTEAFF.

J is TRBJ2-2 and V is TRBV30; 8 bases align to TRBD1. Germline V gives CDR1 GTSNPN, CDR2 SVGIG (reference sequence). With 4 bases clipped from V and 7 bases from J, the junction kept 11 bases outside the gene matches. CDR3 length: 15 amino acids. This CDR3 reads CAWTLGDRGSGELFF. CDR3 bases: TGTGCCTGGACCCTGGGCGACAGGGGAAGCGGGGAGCTGTTTTTT. Supplemented by reference TRBV30 and TRBJ2-2, the full variable domain reads SQTIHQWPATLVQPVGSPLSLECTVEGTSNPNLYWYRQAAGRGLQLLFYSVGIGQISSEVPQNLSASRPQDRQFILSSKKLLLSDSGFYLCAWTLGDRGSGELFFGEGSRLTVL.

The chain joins TRBV6-1 to TRBJ1-2; 8 bases map to TRBD1. Germline loops: CDR1 MNHNS, CDR2 SASEGT. There are 15 residues in the CDR3. Trimming cost V 2 bases and J 0 bases; bases outside gene matches: 2. CDR3 sequence reads: CASSEQGASNYGYTF. Written as DNA, the CDR3 is TGTGCCAGCAGTGAACAGGGGGCTTCTAACTATGGCTACACCTTC.

The chain combines TRBV11-2 with TRBJ2-5, with a weak D call TRBD2 (6 bases). The V gene lost 5 bases and the J gene lost 7 bases, with 14 bases spanning the gap. Germline V CDR1 and CDR2: SGHAT, FQNNGV. This CDR3 has 13 amino acids. CDR3 sequence reads: CASSPGGRRTQYF. The CDR3 coding sequence is TGTGCCAGCAGCCCCGGAGGGAGAAGGACCCAGTACTTC.

The sample holds one count of this clone. CDR3 nucleotide sequence: TGTGCAAGTCGCTTAGCGGGAAACGGGAACATGAACACTGAAGCTTTCTTT. Translated: CASRLAGNGNMNTEAFF. The chain has TRBV12-2 and TRBJ1-1. TRBV12-2 is a pseudogene segment. The CDR3 runs 17 residues.

The chain employs TRBV2 and TRBJ1-6; D gene uncertain. The ends were cut back, 7 bases at V and 0 bases at J, with 7 bases in the middle. The CDR3 length is 14 residues. Germline CDR1 and CDR2: SNHLY and FYNNEI. In nucleotides, the CDR3 is TGTGCCAGCATAACATCCTCCTATAATTCACCCCTCCACTTT. This sequence encodes CASITSSYNSPLHF.

The chain uses TRBV30 and TRBJ1-2; 9 positions match TRBD1. V shed 5 bases and J 4 bases; nucleotides not matched to a gene: 5. The CDR3 covers 13 residues. CDR1 GTSNPN and CDR2 SVGIG come from the germline V gene (reference sequence). The CDR3 protein is CAWGTGHGYGYTF. CDR3 nucleotide sequence: TGTGCCTGGGGGACAGGGCATGGCTATGGCTACACCTTC. The full variable domain, completed using reference TRBV30 and TRBJ1-2, is SQTIHQWPATLVQPVGSPLSLECTVEGTSNPNLYWYRQAAGRGLQLLFYSVGIGQISSEVPQNLSASRPQDRQFILSSKKLLLSDSGFYLCAWGTGHGYGYTFGSGTRLTVV.

This clone was detected only a few times. This sequence joins TRBV30 and TRBJ2-1; D possibly uses TRBD1 or TRBD2 (5 bases each). The CDR3 sequence is 13 residues long. The V end was cut by 0 bases, the J end by 8 bases, with 11 bases between. Germline-derived CDR1 and CDR2 are GTSNPN and SVGIG (reference sequence). Here the CDR3 reads CAWSVQRDHEQFF. The CDR3, as DNA: TGTGCCTGGAGTGTCCAACGGGACCATGAGCAGTTCTTC.

This clone was seen only a few times. The chain is built from TRBV2 and TRBJ2-4; 14 bases are shared with TRBD2. With 6 bases clipped from V and 5 bases from J, the junction kept 18 bases outside the gene matches. Germline CDR1 reads SNHLY; CDR2 reads FYNNEI. CDR3 length: 20 residues. This chain's CDR3 is CASSGIGTSGRHQRENIQYF. CDR3 DNA: TGTGCCAGCAGCGGGATCGGGACTAGCGGGAGACACCAACGAGAAAACATTCAGTACTTC.

This rearrangement joins TRBV19 to TRBJ2-7, with D possibly being TRBD2 (7 bases). The V gene's germline CDR1 is LNHDA and CDR2 SQIVND (reference sequence). Deletions cut 8 bases from V and 6 bases from J, with 17 bases between. This CDR3 comprises 13 residues. DNA for the CDR3: TGTGCCAGTGGGGGGGCGCGGGACGGCGAGCAGTACTTC. It specifies CASGGARDGEQYF.